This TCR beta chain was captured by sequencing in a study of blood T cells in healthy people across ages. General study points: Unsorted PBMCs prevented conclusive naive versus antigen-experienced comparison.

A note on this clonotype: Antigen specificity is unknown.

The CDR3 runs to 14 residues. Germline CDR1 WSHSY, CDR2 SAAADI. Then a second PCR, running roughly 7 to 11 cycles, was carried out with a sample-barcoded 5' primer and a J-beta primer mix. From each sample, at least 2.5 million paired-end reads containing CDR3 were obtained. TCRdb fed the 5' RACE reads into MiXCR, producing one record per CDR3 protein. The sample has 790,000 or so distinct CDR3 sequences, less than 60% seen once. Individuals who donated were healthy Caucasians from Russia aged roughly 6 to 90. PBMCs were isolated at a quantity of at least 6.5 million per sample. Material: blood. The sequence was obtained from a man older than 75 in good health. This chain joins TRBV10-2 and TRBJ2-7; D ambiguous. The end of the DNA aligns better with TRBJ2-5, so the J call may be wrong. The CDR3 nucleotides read TGCGCCAGCAGTGAGTCGACTCGGCGAGAGACCCAGTACTTC. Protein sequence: CASSESTRRETQYF.